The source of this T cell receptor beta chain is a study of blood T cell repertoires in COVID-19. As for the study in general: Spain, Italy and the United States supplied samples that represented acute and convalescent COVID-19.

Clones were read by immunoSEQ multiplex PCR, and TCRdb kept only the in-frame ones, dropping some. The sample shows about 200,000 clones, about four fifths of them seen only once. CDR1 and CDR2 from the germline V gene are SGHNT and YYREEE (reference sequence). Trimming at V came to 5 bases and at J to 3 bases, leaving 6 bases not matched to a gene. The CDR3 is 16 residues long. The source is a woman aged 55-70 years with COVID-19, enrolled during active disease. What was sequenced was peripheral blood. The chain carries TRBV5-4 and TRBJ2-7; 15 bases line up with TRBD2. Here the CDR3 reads CASSSGTSGRLYEQYF. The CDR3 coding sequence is TGTGCCAGCAGTTCCGGGACTAGCGGGAGGCTCTACGAGCAGTACTTC.